The 8 T cell receptor beta chains reported below all come from one sample, sequenced in a study of T cells after yellow fever vaccination. TCRdb called the 5' RACE reads again in MiXCR, with one record for every CDR3 protein. The repertoire holds some 160,000 distinct CDR3 sequences, with about 7% as singletons. This sample comprised CD4+ T cells sorted from PBMCs, obtained 5 to 6 days after the first yellow fever vaccination. The receptors originated from a man aged 18 to 29 who received the YFV17D yellow fever vaccine.

V usage is TRBV20-1 and J usage is TRBJ2-7; 9 bases map to TRBD2. The germline V gene has CDR1 DFQATT and CDR2 SNEGSKA (reference sequence). This CDR3 has 13 residues. Trimming cost V 3 bases and J 3 bases; bases outside gene matches: 3. The CDR3 spells CSASLAGNYEQYV. CDR3 DNA: TGCAGTGCTAGTCTAGCGGGGAACTACGAGCAGTACGTC.

V is TRBV7-9 and J is TRBJ1-5, with 10 bases that match TRBD1. The V gene's germline CDR1 is SEHNR and CDR2 FQNEAQ (reference sequence). The ends lost 4 bases at V and 5 bases at J; junction bases unmatched: 2. This CDR3 region has 14 residues. The CDR3 sequence is CASSSDRGHQPQHF. The CDR3 region has the DNA TGTGCCAGCAGCTCAGACAGGGGGCATCAGCCCCAGCATTTT. The full variable domain, completed using reference TRBV7-9 and TRBJ1-5, is DTGVSQNPRHKITKRGQNVTFRCDPISEHNRLYWYRQTLGQGPEFLTYFQNEAQLEKSRLLSDRFSAERPKGSFSTLEIQRTEQGDSAMYLCASSSDRGHQPQHFGDGTRLSIL.

The table lists this clonotype with many counts. The chain combines TRBV7-9 with TRBJ1-4; TRBD1 matches 7 bases. With 8 bases clipped from V and 7 bases from J, the junction kept 7 bases outside the gene matches. Germline V gene data show CDR1 as SEHNR and CDR2 as FQNEAQ (reference sequence). The CDR3 spans 13 residues. CDR3 amino acids: CASGQGVGEKLFF. The DNA of the CDR3 is TGTGCCAGCGGGCAGGGGGTTGGTGAAAAACTGTTTTTT.

On this clonotype itself: Given a much more abundant clone one base away, this may be a read error. The chain employs TRBV9 and TRBJ2-5; unclear D gene. The ends were cut back, 0 bases at V and 3 bases at J, with 3 bases in the middle. This CDR3 has 12 amino acids. CDR1 is SGDLS, CDR2 YYNGEE, per germline. CDR3 coding DNA: TGTGCCAGCAGCGTAGGGGAAGAGACCCAGTACTTC. The encoded protein is CASSVGEETQYF. The complete variable domain, with remaining parts taken from reference TRBV9 and TRBJ2-5, reads DSGVTQTPKHLITATGQRVTLRCSPRSGDLSVYWYQQSLDQGLQFLIQYYNGEERAKGNILERFSAQQFPDLHSELNLSSLELGDSALYFCASSVGEETQYFGPGTRLLVL.

This clonotype was picked up many times. J is TRBJ1-5 and V is TRBV7-8; D remains ambiguous. Germline loops: CDR1 SGHVS, CDR2 FQNEAQ. V lost 4 bases and J lost 9, with 10 bases in between. This CDR3 contains 12 residues. CDR3 loop: CASSYSGRPQHF. The CDR3 DNA sequence: TGTGCCAGCAGCTACTCCGGACGGCCCCAGCATTTT.

Only a few counts were recorded for this clonotype. This chain uses TRBV24-1 with TRBJ2-1; D might be TRBD2 (5 bases). This CDR3 contains 15 residues. Per the germline V gene, CDR1 is KGHDR and CDR2 is SFDVKD. The germline V and J ends were trimmed by 1 base and 10 bases, with 16 bases remaining between them. The CDR3 DNA sequence: TGTGCCACCAGTGATTTAAGAGGGTTGTTTGGCGAGCAGTTCTTC. Translating it yields CATSDLRGLFGEQFF.

This clonotype came up a few times. A read error may account for a junction end that differs from germline. The J gene is TRBJ2-4, the V gene TRBV19; D assignment may be TRBD1 or TRBD2 (5 bases each). The CDR3 is 16 residues long. Germline V gives CDR1 LNHDA, CDR2 SQIVND (reference sequence). The CDR3 protein is CASSIGQTLAKNIKYF. The CDR3 bases are TGTGCCAGTAGTATAGGACAGACCCTAGCCAAAAACATTAAGTACTTC.

In the case of this clonotype: A read error may account for a junction end that differs from germline. This chain uses TRBV12-3 or TRBV12-4 with TRBJ1-5; 10 bases agree with TRBD1. CDR3 length equals 18 residues. The CDR3 DNA is TGTGCCATCAGTTTAGACCCTGGGGACAGGGGTACAAATCAGCCCCAGCATTTT. This encodes CAISLDPGDRGTNQPQHF.